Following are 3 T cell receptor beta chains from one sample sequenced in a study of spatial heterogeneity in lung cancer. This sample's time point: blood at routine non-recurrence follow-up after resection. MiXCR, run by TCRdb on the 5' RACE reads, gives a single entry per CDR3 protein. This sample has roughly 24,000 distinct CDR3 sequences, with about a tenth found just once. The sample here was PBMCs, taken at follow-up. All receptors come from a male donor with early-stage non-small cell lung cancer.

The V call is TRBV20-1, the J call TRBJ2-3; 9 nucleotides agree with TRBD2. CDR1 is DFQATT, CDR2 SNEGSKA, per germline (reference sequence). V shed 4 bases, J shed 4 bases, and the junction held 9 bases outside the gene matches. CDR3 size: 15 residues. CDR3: CSAINPGLAADTQYF. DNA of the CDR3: TGCAGTGCTATAAACCCGGGACTAGCCGCAGATACGCAGTATTTT.

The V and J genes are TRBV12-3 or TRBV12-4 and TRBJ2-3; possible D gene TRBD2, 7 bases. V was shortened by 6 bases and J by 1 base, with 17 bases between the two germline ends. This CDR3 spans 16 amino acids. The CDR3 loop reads CASRSWGGRGTDTQYF. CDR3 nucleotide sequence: TGTGCCAGCAGGTCATGGGGGGGGCGCGGCACAGATACGCAGTATTTT.

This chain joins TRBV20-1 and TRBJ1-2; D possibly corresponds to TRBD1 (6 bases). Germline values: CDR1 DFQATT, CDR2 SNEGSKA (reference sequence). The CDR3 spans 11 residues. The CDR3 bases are TGCATCCTGGCAGGGGACTATGGCTACACCTTC. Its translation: CILAGDYGYTF.